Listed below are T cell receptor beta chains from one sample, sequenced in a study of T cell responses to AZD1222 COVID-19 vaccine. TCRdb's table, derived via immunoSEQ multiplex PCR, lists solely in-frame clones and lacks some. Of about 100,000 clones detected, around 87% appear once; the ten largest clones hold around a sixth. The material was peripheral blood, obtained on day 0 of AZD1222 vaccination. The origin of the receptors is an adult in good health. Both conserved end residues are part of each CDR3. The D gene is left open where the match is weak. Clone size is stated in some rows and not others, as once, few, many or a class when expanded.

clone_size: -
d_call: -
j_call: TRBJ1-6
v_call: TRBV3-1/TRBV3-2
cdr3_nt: TGTGCCAGCAGCCAAGGCTACAGTTCACCCCTCCACTTT
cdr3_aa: CASSQGYSSPLHF

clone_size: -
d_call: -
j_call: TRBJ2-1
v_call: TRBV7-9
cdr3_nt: TGTGCCAGCAGCTTATTTAGGGACAACTACAATGAGCAGTTCTTC
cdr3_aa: CASSLFRDNYNEQFF

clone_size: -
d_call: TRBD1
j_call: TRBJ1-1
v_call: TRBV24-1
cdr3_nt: TGTGCCACCAGTGACCGCATCAGGACTCGACAGGGTGTACGGACTGAAGCTTTCTTT
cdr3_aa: CATSDRIRTRQGVRTEAFF

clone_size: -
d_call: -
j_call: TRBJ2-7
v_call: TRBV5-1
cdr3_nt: TGCGCCAGCAGCTTGGGGACTGTCGGAGAGCAGTACTTC
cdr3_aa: CASSLGTVGEQYF

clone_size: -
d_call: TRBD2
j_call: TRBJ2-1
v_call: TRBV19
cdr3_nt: TGTGCCAGTAGTAGGAGCGGGAGGAATGAGCAGTTCTTC
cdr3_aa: CASSRSGRNEQFF

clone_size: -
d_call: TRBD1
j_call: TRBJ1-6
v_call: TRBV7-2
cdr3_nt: TGTGCCAGCAGCTTAGGGGACAGGCATTCACCCCTCCACTTT
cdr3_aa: CASSLGDRHSPLHF

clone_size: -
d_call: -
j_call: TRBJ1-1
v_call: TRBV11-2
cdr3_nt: TGTGCCAGCAGCCCTTTTTCCGGATCTGAAGCTTTCTTT
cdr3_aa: CASSPFSGSEAFF

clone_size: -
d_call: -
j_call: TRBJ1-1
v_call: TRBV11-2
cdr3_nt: TGTGCCAGCAGCTTATCACAGTACACTGAAGCTTTCTTT
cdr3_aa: CASSLSQYTEAFF

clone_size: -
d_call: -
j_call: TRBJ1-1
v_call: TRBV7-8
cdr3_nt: TGTGCCAGCAGCTCCCCCCCAGGGGTCCTCGGGGGAACTGAAGCTTTCTTT
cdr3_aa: CASSSPPGVLGGTEAFF

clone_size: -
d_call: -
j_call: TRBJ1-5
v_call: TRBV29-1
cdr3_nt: TGCAGCGTTGGACAGAGCGCTAATCAGCCCCAGCATTTT
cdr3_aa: CSVGQSANQPQHF

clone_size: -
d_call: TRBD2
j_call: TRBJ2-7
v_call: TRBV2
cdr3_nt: TGTGCCAGCTCCGAGCGGGGGGGAACCTACGAGCAGTACTTC
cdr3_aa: CASSERGGTYEQYF

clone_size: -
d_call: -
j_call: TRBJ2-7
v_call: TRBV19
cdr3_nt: TGTGCCAGTAGTCCCGGGACGTCCCAGACATACGAGCAGTACTTC
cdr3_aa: CASSPGTSQTYEQYF

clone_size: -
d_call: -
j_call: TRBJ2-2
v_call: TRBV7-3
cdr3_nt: TGTGCCAGCAGCCGATCCGGGGACGGGGAGCTGTTTTTT
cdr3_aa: CASSRSGDGELFF

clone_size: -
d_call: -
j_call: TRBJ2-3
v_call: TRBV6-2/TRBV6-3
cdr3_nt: TGTGCCAGCAGTTACAGGGCCACAGATACGCAGTATTTT
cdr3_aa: CASSYRATDTQYF

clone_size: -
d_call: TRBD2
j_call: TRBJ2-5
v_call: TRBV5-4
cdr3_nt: TGTGCCAGCAGCGTTAGCGGGGGGTATACTCAAGAGACCCAGTACTTC
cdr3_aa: CASSVSGGYTQETQYF

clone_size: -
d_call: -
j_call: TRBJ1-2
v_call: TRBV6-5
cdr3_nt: TGTGCCAGCAGTTACTCTCACAACACCAACTATGGCTACACCTTC
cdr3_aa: CASSYSHNTNYGYTF

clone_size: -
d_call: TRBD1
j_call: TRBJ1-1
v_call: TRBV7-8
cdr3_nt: TGTGCCAGCAGCACCGGGACAGCGAACACTGAAGCTTTCTTT
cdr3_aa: CASSTGTANTEAFF

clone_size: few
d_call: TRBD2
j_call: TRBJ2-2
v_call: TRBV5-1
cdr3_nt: TGCGCCAGCAGCTTCGGGCTAGCGGACACCGGGGAGCTGTTTTTT
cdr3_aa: CASSFGLADTGELFF

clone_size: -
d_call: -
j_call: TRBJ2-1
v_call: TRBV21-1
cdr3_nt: TGTGCCAGCAGCTCCCCTAGCGGGTGGCGCTCCTACAATGAGCAGTTCTTC
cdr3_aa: CASSSPSGWRSYNEQFF

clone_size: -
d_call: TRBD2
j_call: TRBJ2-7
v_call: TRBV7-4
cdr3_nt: TGTGCCAGCAGCACCCACAGACTAGCGGGCTACACCTACGAGCAGTACTTC
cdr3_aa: CASSTHRLAGYTYEQYF

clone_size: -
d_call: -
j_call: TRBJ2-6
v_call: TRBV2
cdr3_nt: TGTGCCAGCAGTGCCGACGGGTCTGGGGCCAACGTCCTGACTTTC
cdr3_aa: CASSADGSGANVLTF

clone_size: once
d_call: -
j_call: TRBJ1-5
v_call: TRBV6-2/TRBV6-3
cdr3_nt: TGTGCCAGCAGTAAAATCTATCAGCCCCAGCATTTT
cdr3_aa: CASSKIYQPQHF

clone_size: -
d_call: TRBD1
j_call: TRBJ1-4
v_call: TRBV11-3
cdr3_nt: TGTGCCAGCAGCGGCAAACAGGGGGCGTCTGAAAAACTGTTTTTT
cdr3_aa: CASSGKQGASEKLFF

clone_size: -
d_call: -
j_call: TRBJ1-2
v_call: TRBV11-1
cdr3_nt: TGTGCCAGCACCGATATCCCGACAGGCCGGCGTGGCTACACCTTC
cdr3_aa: CASTDIPTGRRGYTF

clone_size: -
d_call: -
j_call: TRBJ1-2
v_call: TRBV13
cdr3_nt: TGTGCCAGCAGCTTAGGAGCCGCTACACGTGGCTACACCTTC
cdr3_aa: CASSLGAATRGYTF

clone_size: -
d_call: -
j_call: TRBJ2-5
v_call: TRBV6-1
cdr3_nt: TGTGCCAGCAGTGAAGTTATCAGCCAAGAGGCCCAGTACTTC
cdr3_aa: CASSEVISQEAQYF

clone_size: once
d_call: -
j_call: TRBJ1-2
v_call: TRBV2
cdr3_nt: TGTGCCAGCAGGGTGGACTCTCGCGGCTACACCTTC
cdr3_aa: CASRVDSRGYTF

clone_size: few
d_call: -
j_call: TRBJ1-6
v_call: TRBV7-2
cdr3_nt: TGTGCCAGCAGCTTAGATTGGGGGGCTTGGAATTCACCCCTCCACTTT
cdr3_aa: CASSLDWGAWNSPLHF

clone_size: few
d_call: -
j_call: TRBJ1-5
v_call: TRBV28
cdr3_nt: TGTGCCAGCAGCCTTATGGGACGTATGAGTCAGCCCCAGCATTTT
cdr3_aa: CASSLMGRMSQPQHF

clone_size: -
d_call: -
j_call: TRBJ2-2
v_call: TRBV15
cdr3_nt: TGTGCCAACGGGGCCGGGGAGCTGTTTTTT
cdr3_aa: CANGAGELFF

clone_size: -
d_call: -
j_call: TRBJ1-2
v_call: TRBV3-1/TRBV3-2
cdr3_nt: TGTGCCAGCAGCCAAGGGGAGTATGGCTACACCTTC
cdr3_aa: CASSQGEYGYTF

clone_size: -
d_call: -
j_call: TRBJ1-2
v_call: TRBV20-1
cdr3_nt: TGCAGTGCCCGGACGAGCTATGGCTACACCTTC
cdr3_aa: CSARTSYGYTF

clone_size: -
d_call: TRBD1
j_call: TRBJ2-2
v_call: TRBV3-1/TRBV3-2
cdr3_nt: TGTGCCAGCAGCAACAGGGGGAACACCGGGGAGCTGTTTTTT
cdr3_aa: CASSNRGNTGELFF

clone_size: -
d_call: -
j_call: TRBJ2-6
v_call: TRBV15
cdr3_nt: TGTGCCACCAGCACCCCGGGTCATACTGGGGCCAACGTCCTGACTTTC
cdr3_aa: CATSTPGHTGANVLTF

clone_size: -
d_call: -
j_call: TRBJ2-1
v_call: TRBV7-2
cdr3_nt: TGTGCCAGCAGCTTTCAAGCGGATAATGAGCAGTTCTTC
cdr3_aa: CASSFQADNEQFF

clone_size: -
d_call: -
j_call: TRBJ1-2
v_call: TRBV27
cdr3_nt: TGTGCCAGCAGTACCGGACCCTATGGCTACACCTTC
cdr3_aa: CASSTGPYGYTF

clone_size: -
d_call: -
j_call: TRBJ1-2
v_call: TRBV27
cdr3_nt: TGTGCCAGCAGTTTAGTCAAATCCTATGGCTACACCTTC
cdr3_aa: CASSLVKSYGYTF

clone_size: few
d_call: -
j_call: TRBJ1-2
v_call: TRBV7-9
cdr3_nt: TGTGCCAGCAGCTCGGACGTTGGCTACACCTTC
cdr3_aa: CASSSDVGYTF

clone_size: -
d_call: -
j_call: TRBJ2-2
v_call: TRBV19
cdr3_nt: TGTGCCAGTAGTATACGTTCACCCGGGACCGGGGAGCTGTTTTTT
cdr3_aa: CASSIRSPGTGELFF

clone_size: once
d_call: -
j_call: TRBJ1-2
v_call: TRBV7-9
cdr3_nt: TGTGCCAGCAGCTTAGAGACGGTCGGAAGATATGGCTACACCTTC
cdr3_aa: CASSLETVGRYGYTF

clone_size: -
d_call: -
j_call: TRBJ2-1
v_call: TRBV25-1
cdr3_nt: TGTGCCAGCAGTGAGTTCTTGTCGGGACGCCGAAATGAGCAGTTCTTC
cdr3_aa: CASSEFLSGRRNEQFF

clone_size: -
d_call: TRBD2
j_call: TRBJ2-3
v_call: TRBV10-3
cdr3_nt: TGTGCCATCGCTTCTACTAGCGGGAAAGAGATTACGCAGTATTTT
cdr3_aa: CAIASTSGKEITQYF

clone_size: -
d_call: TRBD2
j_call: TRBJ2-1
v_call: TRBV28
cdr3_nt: TGTGCCAGCAGTCCCGCTAGCGGGAGATACCCCTACAATGAGCAGTTCTTC
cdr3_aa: CASSPASGRYPYNEQFF

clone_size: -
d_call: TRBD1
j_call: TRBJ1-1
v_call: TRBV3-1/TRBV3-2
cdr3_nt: TGTGCCAGCAGCTCGAGAACAGGGGGGAACACTGAAGCTTTCTTT
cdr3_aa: CASSSRTGGNTEAFF

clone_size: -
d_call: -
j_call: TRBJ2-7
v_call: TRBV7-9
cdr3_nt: TGTGCCAGCAGCTTAGGCTGGGGGGAATTCTACGAGCAGTACTTC
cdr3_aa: CASSLGWGEFYEQYF

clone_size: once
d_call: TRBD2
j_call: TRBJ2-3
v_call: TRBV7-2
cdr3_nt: TGTGCCAGCAGCTTACGGCCTAGCGGGAGTGTTAGCACAGATACGCAGTATTTT
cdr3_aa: CASSLRPSGSVSTDTQYF

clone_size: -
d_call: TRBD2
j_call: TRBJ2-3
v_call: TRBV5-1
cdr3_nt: TGCGCCAGCACTAGCGGGAGCACAGATACGCAGTATTTT
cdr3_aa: CASTSGSTDTQYF

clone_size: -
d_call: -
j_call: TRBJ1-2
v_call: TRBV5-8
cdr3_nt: TGTGCCAGCAGCTTTGTCTCTCAAGGACTGAACTATGGCTACACCTTC
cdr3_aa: CASSFVSQGLNYGYTF

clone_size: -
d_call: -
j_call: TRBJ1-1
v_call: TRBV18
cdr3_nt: TGTGCCAGCCCCTCATGGCCAGGGCGGCCCTTGAACACTGAAGCTTTCTTT
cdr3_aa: CASPSWPGRPLNTEAFF

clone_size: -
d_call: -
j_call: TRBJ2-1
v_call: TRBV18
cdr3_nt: TGTGCCAGCTCTCTACGGGGGTTGGAGCAGTTCTTC
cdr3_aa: CASSLRGLEQFF

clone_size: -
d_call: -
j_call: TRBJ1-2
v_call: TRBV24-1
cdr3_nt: TGTGCCACCAGTGATTTGTGGTCCTCCGGGCAGGGAAACCTCTATGGCTACACCTTC
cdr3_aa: CATSDLWSSGQGNLYGYTF

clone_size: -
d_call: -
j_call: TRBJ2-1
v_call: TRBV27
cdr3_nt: TGTGCCAGCAGTTTGGTTAGTCCCGTTTTAAGCAATGAGCAGTTCTTC
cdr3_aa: CASSLVSPVLSNEQFF

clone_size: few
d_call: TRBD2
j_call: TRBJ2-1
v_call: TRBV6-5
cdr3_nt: TGTGCCAGCAGTAGACTAGCGGGAGCAAACTATGAGCAGTTCTTC
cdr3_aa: CASSRLAGANYEQFF

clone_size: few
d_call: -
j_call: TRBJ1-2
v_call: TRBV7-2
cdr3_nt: TGTGCCAGCAGCCGCATGGGGTCGGGCTACACCTTC
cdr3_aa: CASSRMGSGYTF

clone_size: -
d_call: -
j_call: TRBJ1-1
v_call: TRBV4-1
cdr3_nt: TGCGCCAGCAGCCAAGAACCCCAGGGTGGCACTGAAGCTTTCTTT
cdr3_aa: CASSQEPQGGTEAFF

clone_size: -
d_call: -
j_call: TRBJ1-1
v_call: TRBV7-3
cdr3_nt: TGTGCCAGCAGCCAGTACGCGGGAGCGAACACTGAAGCTTTCTTT
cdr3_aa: CASSQYAGANTEAFF

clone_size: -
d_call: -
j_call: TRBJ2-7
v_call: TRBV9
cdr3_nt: TGTGCCAGCAGCGAGAGGGTACCGTCAAAGGATACCTACGAGCAGTACTTC
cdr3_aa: CASSERVPSKDTYEQYF

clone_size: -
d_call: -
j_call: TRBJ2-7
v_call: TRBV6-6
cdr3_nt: TGTGCCAGCACAGGGGTCACCTACGAGCAGTACTTC
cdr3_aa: CASTGVTYEQYF

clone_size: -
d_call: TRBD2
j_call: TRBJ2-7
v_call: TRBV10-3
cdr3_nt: TGTGCCAGCCAGGGACTAGCGAACGAGCAGTACTTC
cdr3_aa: CASQGLANEQYF